In this sample, the clone carrying this T cell receptor beta chain turned up once. Its matching antigen is unknown. CD45RO-negative cells were positively selected for CCR7, leaving out terminally differentiated effector memory CD45RA+ cells. This sample is drawn from a study of shared clonotypes between healthy human individuals. Per the germline V gene, CDR1 is SQVTM and CDR2 is ANQGSEA. Trimming took off 2 bases at V and 6 bases at J, with 4 bases between the two ends. There are 10 residues in the CDR3. Clones were sequenced by immunoSEQ multiplex PCR, and TCRdb holds only the in-frame ones, with some missing. Of some 2,000,000 clones listed, about 95% are singletons. Findings of the study overall: The sampled material consisted only of blood, and tissue repertoires are likely to differ. Clonotype sharing across a few donors was observed for around 5% of naive CD4 clonotypes.

The chain employs TRBV29-1 and TRBJ1-2; D is uncertain. This TCR was sampled from a man aged 18 to 29 in good health. Input material: naive CD8+ T cells sorted from blood. Here the CDR3 reads CSVELNGYTF. The CDR3 DNA follows: TGCAGCGTTGAACTAAATGGCTACACCTTC.